Listed below are T cell receptor beta chains from one sample, sequenced in a study of metastatic and nonmetastatic thyroid tumors. TCRdb reprocessed the PCR reads via MiXCR. The sample has roughly 25,000 clones, around 25% seen once. The sample comprised tumor tissue. All receptors come from a male donor with papillary thyroid cancer or a benign thyroid nodule (not recorded which). Some clones in this sample may be carry-over from other donors' samples. Both conserved end residues are part of each CDR3.

TRBV20-1,CSARVGPETQYF
TRBV3-1,CASSHNILEHYF
TRBV14,CASSRLYRETQYF
TRBV5-6,CASSLDRGGVATFTEAFF
TRBV7-2,CASSFGRGSENIQYF
TRBV9,CASSPGTSGKNVHF
TRBV4-2,CASSPSSSGVSETGELFF
TRBV6-1,CASSYTTGSQETQYF
TRBV20-1,CSARVPVGGGYGYTF
TRBV3-1,CASSRAGVNEQFF
TRBV6-1,CASSGVSNNEQFF
TRBV4-3,CASSQDSGIVGELFF
TRBV11-2,CASSLEAGTVEQYF
TRBV2,CASRASGTGSFSNQPQHF
TRBV4-1,CASSLSESSYNEQFF
TRBV30,CAWRIDRVASPLHF
TRBV28,CASSFDTTGVHEQFF
TRBV2,CASPFLASGGRLYF
TRBV2,CASSVTGRETQYF
TRBV6-4,CASSDLAGAYNEQFF
TRBV29-1,CSAGQVGETQYF
TRBV24-1,CATSDYGTSGSGTGELFF